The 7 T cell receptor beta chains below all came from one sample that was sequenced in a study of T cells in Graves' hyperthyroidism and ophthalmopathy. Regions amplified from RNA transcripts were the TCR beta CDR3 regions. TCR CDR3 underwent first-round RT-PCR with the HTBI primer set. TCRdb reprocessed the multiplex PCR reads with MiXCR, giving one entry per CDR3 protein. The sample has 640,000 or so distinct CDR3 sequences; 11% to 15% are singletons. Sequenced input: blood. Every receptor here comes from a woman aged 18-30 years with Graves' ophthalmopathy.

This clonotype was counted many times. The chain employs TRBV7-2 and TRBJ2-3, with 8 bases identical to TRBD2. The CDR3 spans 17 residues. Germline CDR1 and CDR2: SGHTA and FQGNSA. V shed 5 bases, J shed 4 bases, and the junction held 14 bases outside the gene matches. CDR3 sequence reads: CASSPGGGAGGSDTQYF. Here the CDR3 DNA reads TGTGCCAGCAGCCCCGGAGGTGGGGCGGGAGGCTCAGATACGCAGTATTTT.

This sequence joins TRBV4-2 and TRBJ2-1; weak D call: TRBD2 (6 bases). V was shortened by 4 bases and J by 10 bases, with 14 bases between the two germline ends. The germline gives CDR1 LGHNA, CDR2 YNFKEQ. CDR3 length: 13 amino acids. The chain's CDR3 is CASSLTTTSEQFF. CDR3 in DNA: TGTGCCAGCAGCCTCACGACTACTAGCGAGCAGTTCTTC.

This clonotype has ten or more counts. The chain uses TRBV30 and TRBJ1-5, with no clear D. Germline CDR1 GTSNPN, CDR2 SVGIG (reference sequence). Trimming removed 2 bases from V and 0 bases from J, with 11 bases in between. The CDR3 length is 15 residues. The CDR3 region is CAWSSGDYSNQPQHF. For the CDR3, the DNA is TGTGCCTGGAGTTCAGGTGACTATAGCAATCAGCCCCAGCATTTT. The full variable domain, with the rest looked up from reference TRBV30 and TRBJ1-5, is SQTIHQWPATLVQPVGSPLSLECTVEGTSNPNLYWYRQAAGRGLQLLFYSVGIGQISSEVPQNLSASRPQDRQFILSSKKLLLSDSGFYLCAWSSGDYSNQPQHFGDGTRLSIL.

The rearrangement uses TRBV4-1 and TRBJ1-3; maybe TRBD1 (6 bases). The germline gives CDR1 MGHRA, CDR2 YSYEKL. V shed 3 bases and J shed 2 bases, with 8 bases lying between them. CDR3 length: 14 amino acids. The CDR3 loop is CASSHPGAGNTIYF. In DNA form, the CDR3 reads TGCGCCAGCAGCCACCCAGGGGCTGGAAACACCATATATTTT.

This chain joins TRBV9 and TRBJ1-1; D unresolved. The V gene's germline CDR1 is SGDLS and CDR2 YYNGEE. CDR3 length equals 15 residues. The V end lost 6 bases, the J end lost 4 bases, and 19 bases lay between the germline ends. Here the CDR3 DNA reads TGTGCCAGCAACCCGGGCGGTCCGCTGGGCACTGAAGCTTTCTTT. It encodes CASNPGGPLGTEAFF.

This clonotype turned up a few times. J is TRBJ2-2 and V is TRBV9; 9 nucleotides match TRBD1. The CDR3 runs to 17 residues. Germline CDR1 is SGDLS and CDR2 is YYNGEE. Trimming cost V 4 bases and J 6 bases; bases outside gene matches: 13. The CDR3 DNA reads TGTGCCAGCAGCTTAAGGACAGGGGCCACCTCCGCCGGGGAGCTGTTTTTT. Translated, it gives CASSLRTGATSAGELFF.

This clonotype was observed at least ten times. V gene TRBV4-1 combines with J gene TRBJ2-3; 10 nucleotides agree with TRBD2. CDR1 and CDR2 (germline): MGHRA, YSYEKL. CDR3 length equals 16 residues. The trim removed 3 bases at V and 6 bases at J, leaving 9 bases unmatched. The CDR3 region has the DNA TGCGCCAGCAGCCATCCGGCTAGCGGGAGTAGCGATACGCAGTATTTT. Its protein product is CASSHPASGSSDTQYF.